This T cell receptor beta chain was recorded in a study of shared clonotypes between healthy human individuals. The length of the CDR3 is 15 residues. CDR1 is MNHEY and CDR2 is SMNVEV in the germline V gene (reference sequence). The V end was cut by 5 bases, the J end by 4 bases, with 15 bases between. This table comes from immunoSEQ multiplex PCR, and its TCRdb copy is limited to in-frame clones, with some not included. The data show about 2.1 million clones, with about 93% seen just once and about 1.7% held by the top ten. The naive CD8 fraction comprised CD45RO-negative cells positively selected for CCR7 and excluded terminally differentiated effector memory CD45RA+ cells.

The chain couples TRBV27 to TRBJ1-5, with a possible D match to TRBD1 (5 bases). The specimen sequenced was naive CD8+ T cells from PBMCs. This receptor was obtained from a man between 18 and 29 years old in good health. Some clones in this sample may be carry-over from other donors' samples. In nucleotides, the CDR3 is TGTGCCAGCAGTCATCGGGGACCAGGGAATCAGCCCCAGCATTTT. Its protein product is CASSHRGPGNQPQHF.